The 22 T cell receptor beta chains below come from one sample, sequenced in a study of T cell responses to AZD1222 COVID-19 vaccine. Method: immunoSEQ multiplex PCR; TCRdb's copy keeps in-frame clones and lacks some. The sample has about 150,000 clones, 90% seen once. Sequencing used peripheral blood, obtained 28 days after the second AZD1222 dose. The receptors were gathered from an adult who received the AZD1222 COVID-19 vaccine.

This chain connects TRBV10-3 to TRBJ1-1, with TRBD1 matching 7 bases. This CDR3 has 15 amino acids. Trimming at V came to 3 bases and at J to 0 bases, leaving 4 bases not matched to a gene. CDR1 and CDR2 from the germline V gene are ENHRY and SYGVKD. The CDR3 DNA sequence: TGTGCCATCAGTGAAATGACAGGGTTGAACACTGAAGCTTTCTTT. Translating it yields CAISEMTGLNTEAFF.

The V call is TRBV5-5, the J call TRBJ1-2, with 7 positions matching TRBD1. The CDR3 totals 15 residues. Trimming at V came to 2 bases and at J to 1 base, leaving 5 bases not matched to a gene. The V gene's germline CDR1 is SGHKS and CDR2 YYEKEE (reference sequence). The CDR3 here is CASSFGTVNNYGYTF. In DNA, the CDR3 is TGTGCCAGCAGCTTCGGGACAGTAAATAACTATGGCTACACCTTC.

The chain joins TRBV5-1 to TRBJ1-1; maybe TRBD1 (5 bases). Germline V gene data show CDR1 as SGHRS and CDR2 as YFSETQ. V lost 0 bases and J 0 bases, leaving 9 bases between the germline ends. This CDR3 has 15 residues. CDR3 sequence: CASSLAGQMNTEAFF. CDR3 nucleotide sequence: TGCGCCAGCAGCTTGGCGGGGCAGATGAACACTGAAGCTTTCTTT.

The chain is built from TRBV27 and TRBJ2-3; TRBD2 aligns across 13 bases. This CDR3 comprises 16 residues. Germline lookup yields CDR1 MNHEY and CDR2 SMNVEV (reference sequence). V dropped 6 bases and J dropped 5; count of bases not matched to a gene: 8. The CDR3 DNA reads TGTGCCAGCAGCCCTAACGGACTAGCGGGAGTAGATACGCAGTATTTT. Protein: CASSPNGLAGVDTQYF.

The gene calls are TRBV24-1 and TRBJ1-5; the D gene is possibly TRBD1 (5 bases). The CDR3 extends over 14 amino acids. Trimming pared 6 bases from V and 0 bases from J, leaving 8 bases between. Germline V gives CDR1 KGHDR, CDR2 SFDVKD. The CDR3 DNA reads as TGTGCCACCAGTAGGGGCTATAGCAATCAGCCCCAGCATTTT. Translating gives CATSRGYSNQPQHF.

The chain is built from TRBV2 and TRBJ2-7, with a possible D match to TRBD2 (5 bases). The CDR3 has 14 residues. Trimming stripped 9 bases from V and 0 bases from J, with 15 bases between. The germline CDR1 and CDR2 sequences are SNHLY and FYNNEI. The CDR3 sequence is CASLLRLSSYEQYF. The CDR3 DNA follows: TGTGCCAGTTTACTTCGACTAAGCTCCTACGAGCAGTACTTC.

V and J are TRBV18 and TRBJ2-7; D possibly corresponds to TRBD1 (5 bases). V shed 4 bases and J shed 4 bases, with 11 bases lying between them. CDR3 length equals 13 residues. In germline, CDR1 is KGHSH, CDR2 LQKENI. CDR3 DNA: TGTGCCAGCTCACAGGGGATCGGATACGAGCAGTACTTC. It encodes CASSQGIGYEQYF.

The CDR3 reads CASSLGSANTEAFF. The CDR3 DNA follows: TGCGCCAGCAGCTTGGGGTCGGCGAACACTGAAGCTTTCTTT. The chain links TRBV5-1 to TRBJ1-1; D remains ambiguous. The CDR3 sequence is 14 residues long. Between the trimmed V and J ends, which lost 0 bases and 1 base, there was a span of 7 bases. Germline V CDR1 and CDR2: SGHRS, YFSETQ.

This sequence joins TRBV11-3 and TRBJ2-1; 9 bases are shared with TRBD1. The germline gives CDR1 SGHNT, CDR2 YENEEA. CDR3 length equals 15 residues. V gave up 5 bases and J gave up 7 bases; unmatched junction bases: 9. The CDR3 DNA reads TGTGCCAGCAGCGGAACAGGGGGCAGTTGGAATGAGCAGTTCTTC. Translation gives CASSGTGGSWNEQFF.

The J gene is TRBJ1-2, the V gene TRBV27; D ambiguous. Germline V gene sequence: CDR1 MNHEY, CDR2 SMNVEV (reference sequence). This CDR3 contains 13 residues. V was pared by 2 bases and J by 10 bases, with 14 bases between. CDR3 sequence reads: CASSLGRVGFYTF. CDR3 DNA sequence: TGTGCCAGCAGTTTAGGGAGGGTAGGGTTCTACACCTTC.

The chain joins TRBV29-1 to TRBJ2-3; 11 bases fit TRBD2. The germline CDR1 and CDR2 sequences are SQVTM and ANQGSEA. V gave up 6 bases and J gave up 3 bases; unmatched junction bases: 5. This CDR3 region has 14 residues. This CDR3 reads CSVELAGVTDTQYF. DNA of the CDR3: TGCAGCGTCGAACTAGCGGGAGTTACAGATACGCAGTATTTT.

The chain carries TRBV29-1 and TRBJ2-3, with TRBD1 as a possible D gene (5 bases). V was clipped by 7 bases and J by 6 bases, with 17 bases between them. The CDR3 runs to 13 residues. Looked up from germline, CDR1 is SQVTM and CDR2 is ANQGSEA. The CDR3, as DNA: TGCAGCGCCTCTGACGGATCAGGGGATACGCAGTATTTT. It codes for CSASDGSGDTQYF.

CDR3 DNA sequence: TGTGCCAGTAGTATCTCCACGGGACAGGGTCGGGGTAGCAATCAGCCCCAGCATTTT. This gives the protein CASSISTGQGRGSNQPQHF. V is TRBV19 and J is TRBJ1-5; 9 positions match TRBD1. Trimming cost V 3 bases and J 0 bases; bases outside gene matches: 12. Per the germline V gene, CDR1 is LNHDA and CDR2 is SQIVND (reference sequence). CDR3 size: 19 residues.

This clone was observed once. The V call is TRBV5-1, the J call TRBJ2-3, with 9 bases that match TRBD1. The V gene's germline CDR1 is SGHRS and CDR2 YFSETQ. The V gene end was trimmed by 3 bases and the J gene end by 4 bases; junction bases not matched to a gene: 3. This CDR3 contains 14 residues. Here the CDR3 reads CASSSGQGPDTQYF. DNA for the CDR3: TGCGCCAGCAGCTCGGGACAGGGCCCAGATACGCAGTATTTT. Full variable domain (remainder filled in from reference TRBV5-1 and TRBJ2-3): KAGVTQTPRYLIKTRGQQVTLSCSPISGHRSVSWYQQTPGQGLQFLFEYFSETQRNKGNFPGRFSGRQFSNSRSEMNVSTLELGDSALYLCASSSGQGPDTQYFGPGTRLTVL.

This rearrangement joins TRBV2 to TRBJ1-6; D gene ambiguous. There are 15 residues in the CDR3. CDR1 is SNHLY and CDR2 is FYNNEI in the germline V gene. With 7 bases removed from V and 1 base from J, the gap between germline ends came to 11 bases. This CDR3 is CASNLGGSYNSPLHF. Written as DNA, the CDR3 is TGTGCCAGCAACTTGGGAGGGTCCTATAATTCACCCCTCCACTTT.

The DNA of the CDR3 is TGTGCCAGTGGGGGGGGCCAGGGGTACACTGAAGCTTTCTTT. Translating gives CASGGGQGYTEAFF. The chain is built from TRBV7-8 and TRBJ1-1, with D maybe TRBD1 (6 bases). The CDR3 has 14 amino acids. V lost 9 bases to trimming and J lost 3 bases, with 17 bases between them. CDR1 is SGHVS and CDR2 is FQNEAQ in the germline V gene.

The V call is TRBV15, the J call TRBJ2-7, with 10 nucleotides matching TRBD2. The J segment lost 2 bases and the V segment lost 4 bases, leaving 8 bases of the junction unmatched. CDR1 LNHNV and CDR2 YYDKDF come from the germline V gene (reference sequence). CDR3 length: 16 amino acids. CDR3 amino acids: CATSTRLAGRTYEQYF. Here the CDR3 DNA reads TGTGCCACCAGCACCCGACTAGCGGGCCGTACCTACGAGCAGTACTTC.

This clone came up once. The chain couples TRBV4-2 to TRBJ2-7; TRBD2 matches at 9 bases. The V gene end was trimmed by 8 bases and the J gene end by 2 bases; junction bases not matched to a gene: 7. This CDR3 region has 14 residues. Per the germline V gene, CDR1 is LGHNA and CDR2 is YNFKEQ. CDR3 DNA: TGTGCCAGCGCAGCGACTAGCGGCACCTACGAGCAGTACTTC. Translated, it gives CASAATSGTYEQYF.

The sample holds a few counts of this clone. The V call is TRBV3-1 (or the pseudogene TRBV3-2), the J call TRBJ2-1; D is uncertain. The germline V gene encodes CDR1 LGHDT and CDR2 YNNKEL (reference sequence). The CDR3 spans 13 residues. Trimming removed 1 base from V and 4 bases from J, with 5 bases in between. The CDR3 DNA follows: TGTGCCAGCAGCCAAGCCGGTTACAATGAGCAGTTCTTC. It specifies CASSQAGYNEQFF.

The chain uses TRBV29-1 and TRBJ1-1; D is possibly TRBD1 (6 bases). Trimming took 5 bases from V and 10 from J, leaving 23 bases between them. This CDR3 contains 14 residues. Germline CDR1 and CDR2: SQVTM and ANQGSEA. The DNA for the CDR3 is TGCAGCGTTTCGGGGGGCGAGGTTGTAGGTGGAGCTTTCTTT. This gives the protein CSVSGGEVVGGAFF.

Only a few counts were recorded for this clone. The V call is TRBV5-1, the J call TRBJ1-1; TRBD1 matches at 8 bases. The V gene's germline CDR1 is SGHRS and CDR2 YFSETQ. This CDR3 has 20 residues. After removal of 1 base from V and 2 bases from J, the junction contained 19 bases not matched to a gene. CDR3 protein: CASSLLPPTGGMIGNTEAFF. In DNA, the CDR3 is TGCGCCAGCAGCTTGCTTCCTCCCACAGGGGGAATGATCGGTAACACTGAAGCTTTCTTT.

V and J are TRBV29-1 and TRBJ2-7; D perhaps matches TRBD1 (6 bases). The germline V gene has CDR1 SQVTM and CDR2 ANQGSEA. With 4 bases removed from V and 0 bases from J, the gap between germline ends came to 10 bases. CDR3 length: 13 amino acids. Here the CDR3 DNA reads TGCAGCGTTGGGGGGACAAGCTCCTACGAGCAGTACTTC. Its translation is CSVGGTSSYEQYF.